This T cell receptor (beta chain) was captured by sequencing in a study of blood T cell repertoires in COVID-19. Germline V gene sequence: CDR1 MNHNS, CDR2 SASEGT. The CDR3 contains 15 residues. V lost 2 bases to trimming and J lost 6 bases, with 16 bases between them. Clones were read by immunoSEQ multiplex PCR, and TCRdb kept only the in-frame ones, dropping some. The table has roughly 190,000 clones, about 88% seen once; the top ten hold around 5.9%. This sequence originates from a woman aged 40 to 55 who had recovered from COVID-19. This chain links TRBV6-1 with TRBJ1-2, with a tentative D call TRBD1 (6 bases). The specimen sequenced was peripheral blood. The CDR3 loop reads CASSEPAGEVDGYTF. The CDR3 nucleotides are TGTGCCAGCAGTGAACCGGCAGGGGAAGTTGATGGCTACACCTTC.